These 20 T cell receptor beta chains were all obtained from the same sample, sequenced in a study of Ad26.COV2.S vaccination and SARS-CoV-2 variants. Some clones are missing from TCRdb's copy, which holds only in-frame ones; the method was immunoSEQ multiplex PCR. The sample has about 400,000 clones, 70% to 90% seen once. The treatment here: roughly 20 received Ad26.COV2.S at low or high dose, single or two shots; a few received placebo; per-sample allocation not given. After the first vaccine or placebo injection, samples were drawn on day 63. This specimen consisted of peripheral blood, obtained in a trial of Ad26.COV2.S vaccine versus placebo. The receptors shown here come from a person between 18 and 60 years old who received the Ad26.COV2.S COVID-19 vaccine or a placebo.

This chain uses TRBV7-3 with TRBJ2-1, with TRBD1 identical over 9 bases. Germline lookup yields CDR1 SGHTA and CDR2 FQGTGA. V shed 5 bases and J 0 bases; nucleotides not matched to a gene: 2. The length of the CDR3 is 15 residues. The CDR3 nucleotides are TGTGCCAGCAGCCTACAGGGGGCCTCCTACAATGAGCAGTTCTTC. Amino acid sequence: CASSLQGASYNEQFF.

The chain employs TRBV28 and TRBJ1-2; D gene unclear. V lost 6 bases, J lost 8 bases, and 16 bases lay in between. The CDR3 extends over 13 amino acids. Germline CDR1 is MDHEN and CDR2 is SYDVKM. The CDR3, as DNA: TGTGCCAGCAGACCCGCCTCCCTATTAGGCTACACCTTC. Translation gives CASRPASLLGYTF.

This rearrangement joins TRBV9 to TRBJ1-4; TRBD1 matches at 8 bases. The CDR3 is made up of 15 amino acids. The V gene end was trimmed by 4 bases and the J gene end by 6 bases; junction bases not matched to a gene: 8. Looked up from germline, CDR1 is SGDLS and CDR2 is YYNGEE. As DNA, the CDR3 is TGTGCCAGCAGCATCCAGGGGGCGAAGGATGAAAAACTGTTTTTT. It yields the protein CASSIQGAKDEKLFF.

This chain uses TRBV15 with TRBJ2-2; D may be TRBD2 (6 bases). The germline V and J ends were trimmed by 0 bases and 3 bases, with 8 bases remaining between them. Germline CDR1 and CDR2: LNHNV and YYDKDF (reference sequence). The CDR3 sequence is 15 residues long. The CDR3 DNA follows: TGTGCCACCAGCAGAGATCGGGAGTACACCGGGGAGCTGTTTTTT. Translating it yields CATSRDREYTGELFF.

The chain's CDR3 is CSVDKEQGTYEQYF. The DNA of the CDR3 is TGCAGCGTTGATAAGGAACAGGGTACCTACGAGCAGTACTTC. The chain links TRBV29-1 to TRBJ2-7, with D possibly TRBD1 on 6 matching bases. Germline lookup yields CDR1 SQVTM and CDR2 ANQGSEA. This CDR3 comprises 14 residues. V was clipped by 3 bases and J by 2 bases, with 14 bases between them.

In the case of this clone: Other DNA sequences from this sample encode an identical CDR3 as well. The chain couples TRBV20-1 to TRBJ2-5; D not resolved. This CDR3 is built from 11 residues. Germline-derived CDR1 and CDR2 are DFQATT and SNEGSKA (reference sequence). V lost 4 bases, J lost 2 bases, and 5 bases lay in between. This CDR3 is CSAILQETQYF. The DNA for the CDR3 is TGCAGTGCTATACTGCAAGAGACCCAGTACTTC.

The chain recombines TRBV27 with TRBJ1-4; the match to TRBD1 covers 8 bases. The germline V gene encodes CDR1 MNHEY and CDR2 SMNVEV (reference sequence). The CDR3 loop spans 15 amino acids. Losses at the gene ends were 5 bases for V and 10 bases for J; bases not matched to a gene: 12. CDR3 nucleotides: TGTGCCAGCAGTCACCCAGGGGGCTCGGGTTCAAAACTGTTTTTT. This translates into CASSHPGGSGSKLFF.

The genes are TRBV7-2 and TRBJ2-5, with 7 positions matching TRBD2. With 5 bases clipped from V and 1 base from J, the junction kept 4 bases outside the gene matches. This CDR3 has 14 amino acids. Per the germline V gene, CDR1 is SGHTA and CDR2 is FQGNSA. DNA for the CDR3: TGTGCCAGCAGCATGCTAGCGGCCCAAGAGACCCAGTACTTC. Translation gives CASSMLAAQETQYF.

Remarks on this clone: Its ends do not fully match the called genes, so a read error is possible. As DNA, the CDR3 is TGTGCTAGCAGCCTCGGGGCAGCCACTAATGAAAAACTGTTTTTT. Residues: CASSLGAATNEKLFF. The V call is TRBV7-7, the J call TRBJ1-4; D may be TRBD1 (5 bases). The germline gives CDR1 SSHAT, CDR2 FNYEAQ (reference sequence). This CDR3 is 15 amino acids long.

This rearrangement joins TRBV11-2 to TRBJ2-5, with TRBD2 matching over 14 bases. CDR1 SGHAT and CDR2 FQNNGV come from the germline V gene. The length of the CDR3 is 17 residues. The V segment lost 1 base and the J segment 4 bases; nucleotides outside the gene matches: 5. CDR3 region: CASSLGTSGRRVETQYF. CDR3 DNA sequence: TGTGCCAGCAGCTTAGGGACTAGCGGGAGGAGGGTAGAGACCCAGTACTTC.

This chain joins TRBV5-1 and TRBJ2-5; 11 bases are shared with TRBD1. After removal of 4 bases from V and 4 bases from J, the junction contained 0 bases not matched to a gene. The germline V gene has CDR1 SGHRS and CDR2 YFSETQ. CDR3 length: 13 amino acids. The CDR3 DNA reads as TGCGCCAGCAGCGGGACAGGGGGAGAGACCCAGTACTTC. Protein sequence: CASSGTGGETQYF.

The V call is TRBV5-1, the J call TRBJ1-4; TRBD1 matches 8 bases. This CDR3 contains 16 residues. After removal of 2 bases from V and 8 bases from J, the junction contained 11 bases not matched to a gene. Germline V lookup: CDR1 SGHRS, CDR2 YFSETQ. The CDR3 nucleotides read TGCGCCAGCAGCTTTGCGTTCCAGACAGGGGTCGAAAAACTGTTTTTT. Amino acids: CASSFAFQTGVEKLFF.

In this sample, this clone turned up a few times. The chain links TRBV4-3 to TRBJ2-3, with 9 positions matching TRBD2. The CDR3 contains 16 residues. V gave up 0 bases and J gave up 4 bases; unmatched junction bases: 5. Germline-derived CDR1 and CDR2 are LGHNA and YSLEER. CDR3 in DNA: TGCGCCAGCAGCCAAGATCAAGCGGGAGGAGCAGATACGCAGTATTTT. Its translation is CASSQDQAGGADTQYF.

The chain joins TRBV10-3 to TRBJ2-5; 7 bases are a match to TRBD2. The CDR3 is made up of 15 amino acids. V shed 2 bases, J shed 3 bases, and the junction held 6 bases outside the gene matches. Germline values: CDR1 ENHRY, CDR2 SYGVKD. The DNA of the CDR3 is TGTGCCATCAGTGAGAACCCGCGGGGGAAAGAGACCCAGTACTTC. Residues: CAISENPRGKETQYF.

J is TRBJ2-2 and V is TRBV11-2; 9 bases map to TRBD2. The CDR3 sequence is 16 residues long. Germline CDR1 reads SGHAT; CDR2 reads FQNNGV. Losses at the gene ends were 5 bases for V and 3 bases for J; bases not matched to a gene: 7. DNA of the CDR3: TGTGCCAGCAGCCTCACTGGACTAGCGCACACCGGGGAGCTGTTTTTT. This codes for CASSLTGLAHTGELFF.

The rearrangement links TRBV24-1 to TRBJ2-1, with 7 positions matching TRBD1. Germline-derived CDR1 and CDR2 are KGHDR and SFDVKD. Losses at the gene ends were 9 bases for V and 4 bases for J; bases not matched to a gene: 2. This CDR3 has 12 amino acids. CDR3 DNA sequence: TGTGCCACCGGGGACAGATACAATGAGCAGTTCTTC. It yields the protein CATGDRYNEQFF.

The V gene is TRBV12-3 or TRBV12-4, the J gene TRBJ2-7; TRBD2 matches 8 bases. The CDR3 spans 13 residues. V was clipped by 6 bases and J by 2 bases; unmatched bases: 3. Here the CDR3 reads CASSTGGAYEQYF. The CDR3 DNA sequence: TGTGCCAGCAGCACGGGGGGGGCCTACGAGCAGTACTTC.

The genes are TRBV11-3 and TRBJ2-2; 7 bases match TRBD2. The ends lost 3 bases at V and 6 bases at J; junction bases unmatched: 7. This CDR3 contains 15 residues. CDR1 and CDR2 (germline): SGHNT, YENEEA. The CDR3 coding sequence is TGTGCCAGCAGCTTGAGGGCGGGAGCTTCCGGGGAGCTGTTTTTT. It codes for CASSLRAGASGELFF. Variable domain in full (rest from reference TRBV11-3 and TRBJ2-2): EAGVVQSPRYKIIEKKQPVAFWCNPISGHNTLYWYLQNLGQGPELLIRYENEEAVDDSQLPKDRFSAERLKGVDSTLKIQPAELGDSAVYLCASSLRAGASGELFFGEGSRLTVL.

The chain combines TRBV7-3 with TRBJ2-5; no definite D call. V shed 3 bases and J shed 4 bases, with 9 bases lying between them. CDR3 length: 13 amino acids. The germline CDR1 and CDR2 sequences are SGHTA and FQGTGA. CDR3 sequence reads: CASSFRKGETQYF. DNA for the CDR3: TGTGCCAGCAGCTTCAGGAAAGGAGAGACCCAGTACTTC. The full variable domain, with the rest looked up from reference TRBV7-3 and TRBJ2-5, is GAGVSQTPSNKVTEKGKYVELRCDPISGHTALYWYRQSLGQGPEFLIYFQGTGAADDSGLPNDRFFAVRPEGSVSTLKIQRTERGDSAVYLCASSFRKGETQYFGPGTRLLVL.

This chain connects TRBV5-4 to TRBJ1-1; weak D call: TRBD1 (6 bases). V shed 2 bases and J shed 4 bases, with 15 bases lying between them. The CDR3 is made up of 15 amino acids. Per germline, CDR1 SGHNT and CDR2 YYREEE (reference sequence). CDR3 sequence (DNA): TGTGCCAGCAGCTTAGGGGGATTGGGGGCCACTGAAGCTTTCTTT. It codes for CASSLGGLGATEAFF.